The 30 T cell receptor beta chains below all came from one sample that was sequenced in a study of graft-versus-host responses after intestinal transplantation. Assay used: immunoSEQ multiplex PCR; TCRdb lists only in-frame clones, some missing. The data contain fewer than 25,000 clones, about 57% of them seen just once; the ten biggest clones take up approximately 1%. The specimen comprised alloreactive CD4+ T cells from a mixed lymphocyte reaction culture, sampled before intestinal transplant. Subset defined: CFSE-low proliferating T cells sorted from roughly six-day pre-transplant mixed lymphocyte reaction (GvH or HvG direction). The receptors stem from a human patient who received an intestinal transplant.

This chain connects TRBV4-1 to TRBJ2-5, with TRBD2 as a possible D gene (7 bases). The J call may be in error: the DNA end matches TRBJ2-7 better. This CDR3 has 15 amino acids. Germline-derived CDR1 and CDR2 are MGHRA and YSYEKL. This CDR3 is CASSWGGRPAAEQYF. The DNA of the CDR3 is TGCGCCAGCAGCTGGGGGGGGCGTCCGGCGGCCGAGCAGTACTTC.

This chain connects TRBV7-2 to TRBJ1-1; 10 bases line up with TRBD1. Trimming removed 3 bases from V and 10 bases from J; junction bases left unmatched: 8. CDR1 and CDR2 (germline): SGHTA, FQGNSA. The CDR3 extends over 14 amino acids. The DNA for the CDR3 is TGTGCCAGCAGCTTGGACAGGGGGACTCCTGGAGCTTTCTTT. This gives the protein CASSLDRGTPGAFF.

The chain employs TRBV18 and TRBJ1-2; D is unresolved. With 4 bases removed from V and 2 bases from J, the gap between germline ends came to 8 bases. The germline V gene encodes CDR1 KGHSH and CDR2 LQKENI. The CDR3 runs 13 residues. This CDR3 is CASSQSPNYGYTF. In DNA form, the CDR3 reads TGTGCCAGCTCACAGAGTCCGAACTATGGCTACACCTTC.

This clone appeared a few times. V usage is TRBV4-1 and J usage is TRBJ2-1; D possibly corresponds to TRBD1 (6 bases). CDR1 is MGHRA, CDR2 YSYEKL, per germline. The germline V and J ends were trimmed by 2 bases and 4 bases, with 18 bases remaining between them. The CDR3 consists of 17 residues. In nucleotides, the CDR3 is TGCGCCAGCAGCCAACCAAGCCCGGGGACACCTTACAATGAGCAGTTCTTC. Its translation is CASSQPSPGTPYNEQFF.

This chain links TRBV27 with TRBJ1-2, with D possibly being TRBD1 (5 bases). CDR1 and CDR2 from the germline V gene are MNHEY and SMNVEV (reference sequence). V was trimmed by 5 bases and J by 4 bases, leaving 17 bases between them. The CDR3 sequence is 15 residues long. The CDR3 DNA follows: TGTGCCAGCAGTCGCAGGGACGGGGGTCGCTATGGCTACACCTTC. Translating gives CASSRRDGGRYGYTF.

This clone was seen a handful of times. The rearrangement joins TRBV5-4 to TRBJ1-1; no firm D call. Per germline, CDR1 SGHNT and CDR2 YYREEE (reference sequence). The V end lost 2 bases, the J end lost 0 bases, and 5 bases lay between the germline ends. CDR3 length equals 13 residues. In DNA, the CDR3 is TGTGCCAGCAGCTTCGAGATGAACACTGAAGCTTTCTTT. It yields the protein CASSFEMNTEAFF.

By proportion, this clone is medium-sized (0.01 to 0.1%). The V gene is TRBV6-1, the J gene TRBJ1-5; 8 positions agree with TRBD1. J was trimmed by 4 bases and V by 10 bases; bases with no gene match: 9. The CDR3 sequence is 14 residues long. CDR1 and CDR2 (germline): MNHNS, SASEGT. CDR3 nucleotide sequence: TGTGCCATGGGAACGGACAGGGCAAATCAGCCCCAGCATTTT. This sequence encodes CAMGTDRANQPQHF.

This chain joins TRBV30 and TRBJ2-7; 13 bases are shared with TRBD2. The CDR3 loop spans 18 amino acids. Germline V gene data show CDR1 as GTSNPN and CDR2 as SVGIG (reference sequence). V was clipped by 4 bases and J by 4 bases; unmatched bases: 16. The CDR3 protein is CAWNRVTSGRAVRYEQYF. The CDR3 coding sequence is TGTGCCTGGAATCGGGTAACTAGCGGGAGGGCCGTACGTTACGAGCAGTACTTC.

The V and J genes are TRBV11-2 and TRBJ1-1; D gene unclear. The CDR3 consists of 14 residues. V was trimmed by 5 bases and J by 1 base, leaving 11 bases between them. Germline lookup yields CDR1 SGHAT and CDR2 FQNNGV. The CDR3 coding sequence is TGTGCCAGCAGCCTCATACGGGGGAACACTGAAGCTTTCTTT. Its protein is CASSLIRGNTEAFF.

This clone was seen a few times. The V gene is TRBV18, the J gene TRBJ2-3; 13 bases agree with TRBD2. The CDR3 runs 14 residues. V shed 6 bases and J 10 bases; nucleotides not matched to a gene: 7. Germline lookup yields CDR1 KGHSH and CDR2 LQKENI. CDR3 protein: CASSQGLAGEAQYF. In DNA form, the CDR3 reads TGTGCCAGCTCCCAAGGACTAGCGGGGGAGGCGCAGTATTTT.

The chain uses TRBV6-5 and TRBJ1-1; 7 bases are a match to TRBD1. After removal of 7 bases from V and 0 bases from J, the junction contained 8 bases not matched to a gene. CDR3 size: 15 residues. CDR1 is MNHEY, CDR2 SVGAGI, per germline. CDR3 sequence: CASTRTGRVNTEAFF. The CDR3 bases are TGTGCCAGCACGAGGACAGGTCGTGTGAACACTGAAGCTTTCTTT.

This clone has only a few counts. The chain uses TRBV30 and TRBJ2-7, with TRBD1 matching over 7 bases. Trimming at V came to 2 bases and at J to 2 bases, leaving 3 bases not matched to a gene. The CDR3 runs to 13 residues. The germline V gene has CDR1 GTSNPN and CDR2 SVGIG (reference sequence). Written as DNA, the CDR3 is TGTGCCTGGAGTCGACAGGGTCCCTACGAGCAGTACTTC. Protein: CAWSRQGPYEQYF.

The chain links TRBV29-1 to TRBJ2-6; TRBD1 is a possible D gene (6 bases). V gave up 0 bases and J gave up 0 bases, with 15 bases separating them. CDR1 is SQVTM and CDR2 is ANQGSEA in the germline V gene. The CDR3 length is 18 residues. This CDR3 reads CSVEDRPGQLSGANVLTF. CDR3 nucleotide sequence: TGCAGCGTTGAAGATCGCCCGGGACAACTCTCTGGGGCCAACGTCCTGACTTTC. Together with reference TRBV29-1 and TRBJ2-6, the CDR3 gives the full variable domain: SAVISQKPSRDICQRGTSLTIQCQVDSQVTMMFWYRQQPGQSLTLIATANQGSEATYESGFVIDKFPISRPNLTFSTLTVSNMSPEDSSIYLCSVEDRPGQLSGANVLTFGAGSRLTVL.

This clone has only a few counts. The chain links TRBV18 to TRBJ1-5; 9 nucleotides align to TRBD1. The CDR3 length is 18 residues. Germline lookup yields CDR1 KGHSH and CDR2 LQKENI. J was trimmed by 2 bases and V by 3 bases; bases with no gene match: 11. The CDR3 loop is CASSPGTGLGRGNQPQHF. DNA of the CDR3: TGTGCCAGCTCACCCGGGACAGGGCTCGGGAGGGGCAATCAGCCCCAGCATTTT.

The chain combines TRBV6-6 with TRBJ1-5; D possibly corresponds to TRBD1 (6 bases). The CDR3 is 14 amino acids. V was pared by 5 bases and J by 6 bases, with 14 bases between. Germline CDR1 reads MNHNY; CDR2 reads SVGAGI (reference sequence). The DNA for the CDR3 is TGTGCCAGCAGTGTCAGGTTGGGGGCTCAGCCCCAGCATTTT. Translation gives CASSVRLGAQPQHF.

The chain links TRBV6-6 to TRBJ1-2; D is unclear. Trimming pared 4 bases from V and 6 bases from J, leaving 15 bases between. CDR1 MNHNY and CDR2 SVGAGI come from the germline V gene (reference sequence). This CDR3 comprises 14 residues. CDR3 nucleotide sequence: TGTGCCAGCAGTTCCCCACCTCGTGGCCATGGCTACACCTTC. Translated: CASSSPPRGHGYTF.

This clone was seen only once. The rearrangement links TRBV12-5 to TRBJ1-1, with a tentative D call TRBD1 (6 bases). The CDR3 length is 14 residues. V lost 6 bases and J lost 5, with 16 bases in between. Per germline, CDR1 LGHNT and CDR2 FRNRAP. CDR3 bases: TGTGCTAGTGGCTTACAGGGATCGGTTACTGAAGCTTTCTTT. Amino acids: CASGLQGSVTEAFF.

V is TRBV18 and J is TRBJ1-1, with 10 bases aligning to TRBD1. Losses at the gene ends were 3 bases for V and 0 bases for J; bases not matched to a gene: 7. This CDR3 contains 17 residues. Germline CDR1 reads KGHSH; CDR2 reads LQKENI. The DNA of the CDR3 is TGTGCCAGCTCACCCCTGGACAGGGGGGCCTTGAACACTGAAGCTTTCTTT. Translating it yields CASSPLDRGALNTEAFF.

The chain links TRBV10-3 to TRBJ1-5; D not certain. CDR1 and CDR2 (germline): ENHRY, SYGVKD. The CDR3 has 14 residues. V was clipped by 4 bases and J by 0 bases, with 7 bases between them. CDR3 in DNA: TGTGCCATCAGTGGAGATATTAGCAATCAGCCCCAGCATTTT. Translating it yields CAISGDISNQPQHF.

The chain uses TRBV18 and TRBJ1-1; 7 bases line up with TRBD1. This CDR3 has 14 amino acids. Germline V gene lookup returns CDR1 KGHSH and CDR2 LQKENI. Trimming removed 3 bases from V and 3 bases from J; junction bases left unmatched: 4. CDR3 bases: TGTGCCAGCTCACCGATGAGGGGGCACACTGAAGCTTTCTTT. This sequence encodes CASSPMRGHTEAFF.

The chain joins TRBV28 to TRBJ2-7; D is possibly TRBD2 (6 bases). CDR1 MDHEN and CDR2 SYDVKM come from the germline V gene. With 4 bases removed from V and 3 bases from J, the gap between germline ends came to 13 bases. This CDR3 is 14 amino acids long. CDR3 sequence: CASSSPGLYYEQYF. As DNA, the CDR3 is TGTGCCAGCAGTTCGCCGGGACTTTACTACGAGCAGTACTTC.

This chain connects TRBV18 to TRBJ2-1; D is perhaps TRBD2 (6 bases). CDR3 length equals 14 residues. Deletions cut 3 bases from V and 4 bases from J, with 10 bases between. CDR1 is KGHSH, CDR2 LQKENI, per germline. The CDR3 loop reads CASSPAGRYNEQFF. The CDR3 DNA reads TGTGCCAGCTCACCGGCGGGGAGATACAATGAGCAGTTCTTC.

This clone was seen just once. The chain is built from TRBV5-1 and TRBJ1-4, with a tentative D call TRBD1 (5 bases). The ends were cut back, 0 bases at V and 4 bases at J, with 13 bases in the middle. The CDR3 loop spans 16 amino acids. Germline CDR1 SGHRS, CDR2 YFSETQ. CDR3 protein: CASSLGQSNFNEKLFF. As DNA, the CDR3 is TGCGCCAGCAGCTTGGGACAGAGTAACTTTAATGAAAAACTGTTTTTT.

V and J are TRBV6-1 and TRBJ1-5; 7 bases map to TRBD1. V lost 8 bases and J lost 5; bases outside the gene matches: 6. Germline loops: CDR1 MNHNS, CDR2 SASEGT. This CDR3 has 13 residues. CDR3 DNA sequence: TGTGCCAGCGGGGACAGTTCTTATCAGCCCCAGCATTTT. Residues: CASGDSSYQPQHF.

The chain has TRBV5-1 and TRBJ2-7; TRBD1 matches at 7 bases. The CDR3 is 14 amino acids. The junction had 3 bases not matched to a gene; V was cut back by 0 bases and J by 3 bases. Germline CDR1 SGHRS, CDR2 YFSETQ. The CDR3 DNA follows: TGCGCCAGCAGCTTGGGGGACAGAAACTACGAGCAGTACTTC. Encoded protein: CASSLGDRNYEQYF.

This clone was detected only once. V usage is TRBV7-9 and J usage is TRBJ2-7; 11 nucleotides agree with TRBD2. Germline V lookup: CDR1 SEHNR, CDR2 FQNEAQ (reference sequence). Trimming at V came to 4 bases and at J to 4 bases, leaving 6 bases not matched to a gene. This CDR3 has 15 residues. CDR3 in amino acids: CASSYASGGTYEQYF. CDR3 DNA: TGTGCCAGCAGCTATGCTAGCGGGGGGACGTACGAGCAGTACTTC. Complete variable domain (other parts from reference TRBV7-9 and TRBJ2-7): DTGVSQNPRHKITKRGQNVTFRCDPISEHNRLYWYRQTLGQGPEFLTYFQNEAQLEKSRLLSDRFSAERPKGSFSTLEIQRTEQGDSAMYLCASSYASGGTYEQYFGPGTRLTVT.

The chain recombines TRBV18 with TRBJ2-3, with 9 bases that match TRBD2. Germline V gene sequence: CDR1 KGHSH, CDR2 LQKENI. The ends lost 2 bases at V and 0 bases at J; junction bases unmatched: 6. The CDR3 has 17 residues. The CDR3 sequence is CASSPGGLAPSTDTQYF. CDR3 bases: TGTGCCAGCTCACCAGGGGGACTAGCTCCTAGCACAGATACGCAGTATTTT.

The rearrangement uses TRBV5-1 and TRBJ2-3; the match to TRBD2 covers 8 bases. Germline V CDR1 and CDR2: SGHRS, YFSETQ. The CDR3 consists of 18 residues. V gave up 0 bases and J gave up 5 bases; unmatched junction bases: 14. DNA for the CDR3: TGCGCCAGCAGCTTGGGTACTAGCGGAGTAAGGAGAAGAGATACGCAGTATTTT. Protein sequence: CASSLGTSGVRRRDTQYF.

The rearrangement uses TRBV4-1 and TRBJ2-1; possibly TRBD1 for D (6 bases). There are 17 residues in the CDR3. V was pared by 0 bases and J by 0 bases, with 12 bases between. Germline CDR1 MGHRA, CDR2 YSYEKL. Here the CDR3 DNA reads TGCGCCAGCAGCCAAGATCCACAGGGCAGCTCCTACAATGAGCAGTTCTTC. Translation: CASSQDPQGSSYNEQFF.

CDR3 amino acids: CASSGQESYEQYF. The CDR3 DNA is TGTGCCAGCTCGGGACAGGAGTCCTACGAGCAGTACTTC. The chain employs TRBV18 and TRBJ2-7, with TRBD1 matching over 8 bases. The germline V gene has CDR1 KGHSH and CDR2 LQKENI. The V gene end was trimmed by 6 bases and the J gene end by 1 base; junction bases not matched to a gene: 2. CDR3 size: 13 residues.